Following are 8 T cell receptor beta chains from one sample sequenced in a study of OX40 agonist ivuxolimab in advanced cancers. Only in-frame clones appear in the TCRdb table, and some are missing; sequencing was by immunoSEQ multiplex PCR. The sample yields 72,000 or so clones, over 70% seen once. Here the sequenced sample was CD4+ or CD8+ T cells sorted from blood, taken in a trial of the OX40 agonist ivuxolimab. Source of these receptors: an adult with an advanced solid tumor such as melanoma, head and neck, liver or kidney cancer.

The chain employs TRBV5-1 and TRBJ1-2, with 9 nucleotides matching TRBD1. This CDR3 contains 16 residues. V gave up 0 bases and J gave up 4 bases; unmatched junction bases: 7. CDR1 is SGHRS and CDR2 is YFSETQ in the germline V gene. The CDR3, as DNA: TGCGCCAGCAGCTTGGGGACAGGGGCCCTCACCTATGGCTACACCTTC. Protein: CASSLGTGALTYGYTF. Using reference TRBV5-1 and TRBJ1-2 for the parts outside the CDR3, the full variable domain is KAGVTQTPRYLIKTRGQQVTLSCSPISGHRSVSWYQQTPGQGLQFLFEYFSETQRNKGNFPGRFSGRQFSNSRSEMNVSTLELGDSALYLCASSLGTGALTYGYTFGSGTRLTVV.

The chain is built from TRBV5-1 and TRBJ1-2, with TRBD1 matching over 8 bases. This CDR3 is built from 14 residues. J was trimmed by 6 bases and V by 6 bases; bases with no gene match: 10. Germline assignment: CDR1 SGHRS and CDR2 YFSETQ. The CDR3 DNA reads TGCGCCAGCAATCCCGGGACAGGAGTAGATGGCTACACCTTC. Residues: CASNPGTGVDGYTF.

V usage is TRBV10-3 and J usage is TRBJ2-3; D is possibly TRBD2 (7 bases). Trimming took 4 bases from V and 2 from J, leaving 13 bases between them. Per germline, CDR1 ENHRY and CDR2 SYGVKD. This CDR3 comprises 15 residues. CDR3 nucleotide sequence: TGTGCCATCAGTGGAGGGGGGGGCTTCACAGATACGCAGTATTTT. As protein: CAISGGGGFTDTQYF.

This chain uses TRBV19 with TRBJ1-5; 8 bases agree with TRBD1. After removal of 6 bases from V and 4 bases from J, the junction contained 11 bases not matched to a gene. CDR1 LNHDA and CDR2 SQIVND come from the germline V gene (reference sequence). This CDR3 region has 16 residues. The CDR3 region is CASSHMGQGANQPQHF. In DNA, the CDR3 is TGTGCCAGTAGCCACATGGGGCAGGGGGCTAATCAGCCCCAGCATTTT.

The chain employs TRBV6-5 and TRBJ2-2; 7 positions agree with TRBD1. The CDR3 has 14 amino acids. Trimming took 5 bases from V and 1 from J; bases not matched to a gene: 1. Germline V gives CDR1 MNHEY, CDR2 SVGAGI. CDR3 amino acids: CASSRTGNTGELFF. In DNA form, the CDR3 reads TGTGCCAGCAGTAGGACAGGGAACACCGGGGAGCTGTTTTTT.

The V and J genes are TRBV7-2 and TRBJ2-7; no clear D gene. Germline CDR1 SGHTA, CDR2 FQGNSA. Trimming cost V 1 base and J 0 bases, with 13 bases left between them. CDR3 size: 16 residues. In DNA form, the CDR3 reads TGTGCCAGCAGCTTAGTAATGGACCCTTTCTCCTACGAGCAGTACTTC. Translating it yields CASSLVMDPFSYEQYF.

The gene calls are TRBV4-2 and TRBJ2-1; 8 nucleotides line up with TRBD2. CDR1 is LGHNA and CDR2 is YNFKEQ in the germline V gene. The CDR3 covers 12 residues. V shed 3 bases, J shed 9 bases, and the junction held 1 base outside the gene matches. The CDR3 region is CASSQAGGEQFF. CDR3 sequence (DNA): TGTGCCAGCAGCCAGGCGGGGGGTGAGCAGTTCTTC.

This chain joins TRBV4-2 and TRBJ2-7; 9 positions match TRBD1. The CDR3 length is 15 residues. Germline lookup yields CDR1 LGHNA and CDR2 YNFKEQ. V trimming: 3 bases; J trimming: 7 bases; junction bases outside the gene matches: 10. CDR3 sequence reads: CASSQERQGGREQYF. CDR3 nucleotides: TGTGCCAGCAGCCAGGAGAGACAGGGGGGGAGAGAGCAGTACTTC.